Only a few counts were recorded for the clone carrying this TCR beta chain. Its cognate antigen is unknown. Germline and junction disagree at one end, which may indicate a read error. The data were taken from a study of post-analysis software for immune sequencing data. Study in general: The patients showed relapsing-remitting, secondary progressive and progressive-relapsing multiple sclerosis courses.

Unique molecular identifiers were carried by the TCR beta cDNA libraries. TCRdb called the PCR reads again in MiXCR, with one record for every CDR3 protein. Among over 700,000 distinct CDR3 sequences, 25% to 30% were seen once, and the ten largest hold around 0.56%. Germline assignment: CDR1 LNHDA and CDR2 SQIVND (reference sequence). This CDR3 is built from 13 residues. General study findings and limits: Controls' normalized Chao1 diversity significantly exceeded that of multiple sclerosis patients. TRBV segments more frequent in patients than in controls numbered five and included TRBV5-6, TRBV5-1 and TRBV20-1.

Material for sequencing was blood. The clonotype was recovered from a girl aged 10 to 17 with multiple sclerosis. This chain uses TRBV19 with TRBJ1-5; no clear D gene. The CDR3 is CASSEVSIQPQHF. CDR3 bases: TGTGCTAGTAGTGAGGTTAGCATCCAGCCCCAGCATTTT.